These T cell receptor beta chains were read from a single sample in a study of CD8 T cells in Susac syndrome. One entry per CDR3 protein results from TCRdb running MiXCR on the immunoSEQ multiplex PCR reads. The table has some 190,000 distinct CDR3 sequences, 90% to 96% seen once. Source material: CD4+ T cells from PBMCs. The receptors were sampled from a human donor with multiple sclerosis. Each CDR3 is given with its conserved first and last residue. D genes are given only for firm matches. Some rows mark clone size as missing; the rest say once, few, many or name a class of expanded clone.

length,J,D,V,size,DNA,CDR3
14,TRBJ2-6,NA,TRBV3-1,NA,TGTGCCAGCAGCAGGGTCTCTGGGGCCAACGTCCTGACTTTC,CASSRVSGANVLTF
18,TRBJ2-6,NA,TRBV5-4,NA,TGTGCCAGCAGCCCTCCCGGGGCCCGGAGCTCTGGGGCCAACGTCCTGACTTTC,CASSPPGARSSGANVLTF
16,TRBJ2-1,TRBD1,TRBV3-1,NA,TGTGCCAGCAGCATCCACACCGGGACAGGCGGTAATGAGCAGTTCTTC,CASSIHTGTGGNEQFF
14,TRBJ2-3,NA,TRBV7-8,NA,TGTGCCAGCAGCTTAGAAAGGGTAGCAGATACGCAGTATTTT,CASSLERVADTQYF
16,TRBJ2-1,TRBD1,TRBV29-1,NA,TGCAGCGTTCGACGTACAACCGGGACAGATTACAATGAGCAGTTCTTC,CSVRRTTGTDYNEQFF
16,TRBJ1-5,NA,TRBV19,NA,TGTGCCAGCTCCAGCAGACCAGGAGAAAGCAATCAGCCCCAGCATTTT,CASSSRPGESNQPQHF
12,TRBJ2-7,NA,TRBV29-1,NA,TGCAGCGTTGAGGTGGGGCCCTACGAGCAGTACTTC,CSVEVGPYEQYF
12,TRBJ1-1,NA,TRBV29-1,NA,TGCAGCGTACAGGTTCTGAACACTGAAGCTTTCTTT,CSVQVLNTEAFF
13,TRBJ2-1,NA,TRBV7-2,NA,TGTGCCAGCAGCTTAGTTCGAAGGACTGAGCAGTTCTTC,CASSLVRRTEQFF
14,TRBJ2-3,NA,TRBV20-1,NA,TGCAGCCTCGCATGGCCGTCTGGCACAGATACGCAGTATTTT,CSLAWPSGTDTQYF
8,TRBJ1-1,NA,TRBV12-3/TRBV12-4,few,TGTGCCAGCAGTGAAGCTTTCTTT,CASSEAFF
16,TRBJ2-7,NA,TRBV5-6,NA,TGTGCCAGCAGCTTGTCGTTTGGGGGCGCGCCCTACGAGCAGTACTTC,CASSLSFGGAPYEQYF
14,TRBJ2-1,NA,TRBV29-1,NA,TGCAGCGTAGGGAGGATTCTCTCCTACAATGAGCAGTTCTTC,CSVGRILSYNEQFF
15,TRBJ1-5,NA,TRBV4-2,NA,TGTGCCAGCAGCCCCCGATCCGGGAGCAATCAGCCCCAGCATTTT,CASSPRSGSNQPQHF
18,TRBJ2-7,TRBD2,TRBV18,NA,TGTGCCAGCTCACCAAAGGCTAGCGGGGGCCCGAATAACTACGAGCAGTACTTC,CASSPKASGGPNNYEQYF
13,TRBJ2-2,NA,TRBV9,NA,TGTGCCAGCAGCGAAGGGGGGCCCGGGGAGCTGTTTTTT,CASSEGGPGELFF
14,TRBJ2-2,NA,TRBV2,NA,TGTGCCAGCAGTGAGGGGTTTTTCACCGGGGAGCTGTTTTTT,CASSEGFFTGELFF
14,TRBJ1-1,NA,TRBV3-1,NA,TGTGCCAGCAGCCAAGATCCCGGGGACACTGAAGCTTTCTTT,CASSQDPGDTEAFF
15,TRBJ2-4,TRBD1,TRBV30,NA,TGTGCCTGGTCCGGGACAGGAGTAGCCAAAAACATTCAGTACTTC,CAWSGTGVAKNIQYF
15,TRBJ2-3,NA,TRBV12-3/TRBV12-4,NA,TGTGCCAGCAGTTTTAGTTCCGAGGGATCAGATACGCAGTATTTT,CASSFSSEGSDTQYF
11,TRBJ1-1,NA,TRBV29-1,NA,TGCAGCTTTTGGTGGGGCACTGAAGCTTTCTTT,CSFWWGTEAFF
16,TRBJ2-1,NA,TRBV2,NA,TGTGCCAGCACCGGAGACACGGCTCGGGTTTCCAATGAGCAGTTCTTC,CASTGDTARVSNEQFF
14,TRBJ2-3,NA,TRBV20-1,NA,TGCAGTGCCCAAGGGGCGGGTTTCACAGATACGCAGTATTTT,CSAQGAGFTDTQYF
15,TRBJ2-7,TRBD1,TRBV27,NA,TGTGCCAGCAGTTCGAGGGACAGGGTGTTCTACGAGCAGTACTTC,CASSSRDRVFYEQYF
12,TRBJ2-5,TRBD2,TRBV20-1,NA,TGCAGTGCCGGGGGGGCACAAGAGACCCAGTACTTC,CSAGGAQETQYF
12,TRBJ1-5,NA,TRBV27,NA,TGTGCCAGCATGGGCTTTCGTGGACCCCAGCATTTT,CASMGFRGPQHF
15,TRBJ1-5,NA,TRBV20-1,NA,TGCAGTGCTAGCCCGACAGCATATAGCAATCAGCCCCAGCATTTT,CSASPTAYSNQPQHF
15,TRBJ2-1,NA,TRBV20-1,NA,TGCAGTGCTAGTGGCGGGGCAGGGGCGAGCAATGAGCAGTTCTTC,CSASGGAGASNEQFF
15,TRBJ1-5,NA,TRBV20-1,NA,TGCAGTGCTAGAGTAGGGATTGACAGCGCCCAGCCCCAGCATTTT,CSARVGIDSAQPQHF
12,TRBJ1-1,NA,TRBV5-1,NA,TGCGCCAGCAGCTTGGCCCAAACTGAAGCTTTCTTT,CASSLAQTEAFF
14,TRBJ2-5,NA,TRBV3-1,few,TGTGCCAGCAGCCAAGTTGCGGGGCAAGAGACCCAGTACTTC,CASSQVAGQETQYF
11,TRBJ2-5,NA,TRBV29-1,NA,TGCAGCTCCCACAGCCAAGAGACCCAGTACTTC,CSSHSQETQYF
14,TRBJ2-7,TRBD2,TRBV10-3,NA,TGTGCCATCAGTGAAAGCGGGGGCCCCTACGAGCAGTACTTC,CAISESGGPYEQYF
13,TRBJ2-7,NA,TRBV15,NA,TGTGCCACCAGCAGAGATCGGACCCCGTCGCGGTACTTC,CATSRDRTPSRYF
15,TRBJ2-7,TRBD2,TRBV20-1,once,TGCAGTGCTAGAGATCGACTAGCGGGAGGCTACGAGCAGTACTTC,CSARDRLAGGYEQYF
14,TRBJ2-1,NA,TRBV29-1,NA,TGCAGCGTAAGAGAGCGGAGCTCCTACAATGAGCAGTTCTTC,CSVRERSSYNEQFF
16,TRBJ1-5,NA,TRBV20-1,NA,TGCAGTGCTAGACCGACTATGGGGAACCCAAATCAGCCCCAGCATTTT,CSARPTMGNPNQPQHF
16,TRBJ1-2,TRBD1,TRBV7-8,NA,TGTGCCAGCAGCTTAGGTCCCAGGACAGGAATCTATGGCTACACCTTC,CASSLGPRTGIYGYTF
12,TRBJ2-5,NA,TRBV29-1,NA,TGCAGCGTTGACAGGGTCGGGGAGACCCAGTACTTC,CSVDRVGETQYF
13,TRBJ1-1,NA,TRBV29-1,NA,TGCAGCGTTGTAGTACAAGCGAACACTGAAGCTTTCTTT,CSVVVQANTEAFF
15,TRBJ2-1,TRBD2,TRBV20-1,NA,TGCAGTGCTTATAGCGGGGCTAGCTCCTACAATGAGCAGTTCTTC,CSAYSGASSYNEQFF
16,TRBJ1-2,TRBD1,TRBV30,NA,TGTGCCTGGAGTCTCAGGGGGGATATTGTTGGTGATGGCTACACCTTC,CAWSLRGDIVGDGYTF
12,TRBJ1-1,NA,TRBV20-1,NA,TGCAGTGCCCTCGTTACGTTGGACGAAGCTTTCTTT,CSALVTLDEAFF
13,TRBJ1-5,TRBD1,TRBV28,NA,TGTGCCAGCACCGGACAGGGGGTACAGCCCCAGCATTTT,CASTGQGVQPQHF
16,TRBJ2-7,TRBD1,TRBV3-1,once,TGTGCCAGCAGCCAAACCCTGGGACAGGGGTTCGGCGAGCAGTACTTC,CASSQTLGQGFGEQYF
16,TRBJ2-1,TRBD2,TRBV12-3/TRBV12-4,NA,TGTGCCAGCAGTTTAGGGAGCGGGGGTGGCCCCAATGAGCAGTTCTTC,CASSLGSGGGPNEQFF
15,TRBJ2-5,TRBD1,TRBV7-9,NA,TGTGCCAGCAGCGAGGGACAGGTATACCAAGAGACCCAGTACTTC,CASSEGQVYQETQYF
15,TRBJ2-7,TRBD1,TRBV30,NA,TGTGCCTGGAGTGTAAAGGGGGCACTGAAGTACGAGCAGTACTTC,CAWSVKGALKYEQYF
14,TRBJ2-5,NA,TRBV5-1,NA,TGCGCCAGCAGCTTGGCGCAGGGTCTAGAGACCCAGTACTTC,CASSLAQGLETQYF
16,TRBJ2-5,NA,TRBV6-5,NA,TGTGCCAGCAGTTACTTTGGCGGGGCGGGGAGTGAGACCCAGTACTTC,CASSYFGGAGSETQYF
18,TRBJ2-3,NA,TRBV20-1,once,TGCAGTGCTCCTGATTTCACTAGGGGTAATGCGCAGACAGATACGCAGTATTTT,CSAPDFTRGNAQTDTQYF
15,TRBJ2-4,NA,TRBV5-1,NA,TGCGCCAGCAGCTTGGCCCCGGGACGTTCAAACATTCAGTACTTC,CASSLAPGRSNIQYF
14,TRBJ2-4,NA,TRBV27,NA,TGTGCCAGCAGCCGGGGGCCGGGCAAAAACATTCAGTACTTC,CASSRGPGKNIQYF
14,TRBJ1-6,TRBD1,TRBV20-1,NA,TGCAGTGCTAGCGCCGGGACAGGGAATTCACCCCTCCACTTT,CSASAGTGNSPLHF